Listed here are 25 T cell receptor beta chains from one sample, sequenced in a study of robustness of blood B and T cell sequencing. A 5' template-switch oligo added a universal priming site during cDNA synthesis. The template-switch oligo carried a 12-nucleotide random UMI tagging each cDNA molecule. TCRdb passed the PCR reads through MiXCR, listing each CDR3 protein once. Of about 2,000 distinct CDR3 sequences listed, roughly two thirds were seen once; the top ten hold roughly 44%. TCR beta repertoires were quantified from mRNA rather than genomic DNA. Sequencing was done on a sample of peripheral blood. These receptors were obtained from a human donor in good health.

The chain links TRBV10-3 to TRBJ2-7; D call uncertain. Deletions cut 4 bases from V and 0 bases from J, with 7 bases between. The germline V gene encodes CDR1 ENHRY and CDR2 SYGVKD. The CDR3 extends over 13 amino acids. The CDR3, as DNA: TGTGCCATCAGTGGAAGGGTCTCCTACGAGCAGTACTTC. Its protein is CAISGRVSYEQYF.

The chain couples TRBV9 to TRBJ2-1; 9 bases fit TRBD1. V shed 4 bases and J 5 bases; nucleotides not matched to a gene: 10. The CDR3 runs to 16 residues. Germline V gene sequence: CDR1 SGDLS, CDR2 YYNGEE. The CDR3 DNA sequence: TGTGCCAGCAGCTTATTGACCGGGACAGGGCACAATGAGCAGTTCTTC. It codes for CASSLLTGTGHNEQFF. Looking up the rest from reference TRBV9 and TRBJ2-1 gives the full variable domain: DSGVTQTPKHLITATGQRVTLRCSPRSGDLSVYWYQQSLDQGLQFLIQYYNGEERAKGNILERFSAQQFPDLHSELNLSSLELGDSALYFCASSLLTGTGHNEQFFGPGTRLTVL.

A single count supports this clonotype. The chain links TRBV6-1 to TRBJ1-1, with 7 bases that match TRBD1. The CDR3 is made up of 14 amino acids. The germline V gene has CDR1 MNHNS and CDR2 SASEGT. The V and J ends lost 6 bases and 4 bases, in that order; junction bases with no gene match: 8. The CDR3 coding sequence is TGTGCCAGCAGGGGGACAGTATTCGGCACTGAAGCTTTCTTT. This gives the protein CASRGTVFGTEAFF.

V and J are TRBV7-6 and TRBJ1-4, with D possibly matching TRBD1 (6 bases). The CDR3 runs to 14 residues. Trimming left V 5 bases short and J 5 bases short, with 12 bases between. CDR1 is SGHVS and CDR2 is FNYEAQ in the germline V gene. CDR3 DNA sequence: TGTGCCAGCAGCATCGGGACAAGCAATGAAAAACTGTTTTTT. Residues: CASSIGTSNEKLFF.

The genes are TRBV29-1 and TRBJ1-2; 8 positions match TRBD1. Germline V gene data show CDR1 as SQVTM and CDR2 as ANQGSEA. This CDR3 comprises 13 residues. The junction had 5 bases not matched to a gene; V was cut back by 6 bases and J by 2 bases. The CDR3 region has the DNA TGCAGCGTGAAGGCAGGGGGCAACTATGGCTACACCTTC. Translation gives CSVKAGGNYGYTF.

V usage is TRBV11-2 and J usage is TRBJ2-7; D uncertain. Germline assignment: CDR1 SGHAT and CDR2 FQNNGV. This CDR3 is built from 15 residues. V was shortened by 5 bases and J by 4 bases, with 18 bases between the two germline ends. The DNA of the CDR3 is TGTGCCAGCAGCCGTATAGATGGGTCTCCTTACGAGCAGTACTTC. Protein sequence: CASSRIDGSPYEQYF.

This clonotype was seen only once. The chain carries TRBV20-1 and TRBJ2-2; the D gene is possibly TRBD1 (6 bases). The CDR3 sequence is 14 residues long. The germline CDR1 and CDR2 sequences are DFQATT and SNEGSKA (reference sequence). The V gene lost 1 base and the J gene lost 0 bases, with 6 bases spanning the gap. The CDR3 nucleotides read TGCAGTGCTAGAGGGGGGCCGAACACCGGGGAGCTGTTTTTT. Protein product: CSARGGPNTGELFF.

The V and J genes are TRBV2 and TRBJ2-3, with 7 positions matching TRBD1. This CDR3 comprises 15 residues. Germline lookup yields CDR1 SNHLY and CDR2 FYNNEI. J was trimmed by 4 bases and V by 5 bases; bases with no gene match: 9. DNA for the CDR3: TGTGCCAGCAGTCAACCCCGGGACAGATCAGATACGCAGTATTTT. Translation gives CASSQPRDRSDTQYF.

The chain links TRBV12-3 or TRBV12-4 to TRBJ1-1, with 9 bases fitting TRBD1. V lost 4 bases and J lost 5; bases outside the gene matches: 11. There are 16 residues in the CDR3. The CDR3 coding sequence is TGTGCCAGCAGTTCCGTACAGGGGGCGAGCGGGACTGAAGCTTTCTTT. The encoded protein is CASSSVQGASGTEAFF.

The rearrangement links TRBV24-1 to TRBJ1-2, with 12 bases identical to TRBD1. The CDR3 is 17 amino acids. With V trimmed by 3 bases and J by 4 bases, 8 bases remained unmatched. Germline CDR1 is KGHDR and CDR2 is SFDVKD. The CDR3 nucleotides are TGTGCCACCAGTGATGCGACGGGACAGGGGGCGGTCTATGGCTACACCTTC. This translates into CATSDATGQGAVYGYTF.

The chain has TRBV7-7 and TRBJ2-3; 9 bases fit TRBD1. The CDR3 has 15 amino acids. CDR1 and CDR2 (germline): SSHAT, FNYEAQ (reference sequence). V shed 6 bases and J 5 bases; nucleotides not matched to a gene: 9. The CDR3 sequence: CASRVNRGQVDTQYF. Written as DNA, the CDR3 is TGTGCCAGCAGGGTAAACAGGGGGCAGGTAGATACGCAGTATTTT. Combining the CDR3 with reference TRBV7-7 and TRBJ2-3 gives the whole variable domain GAGVSQSPRYKVTKRGQDVTLRCDPISSHATLYWYQQALGQGPEFLTYFNYEAQPDKSGLPSDRFSAERPEGSISTLTIQRTEQRDSAMYRCASRVNRGQVDTQYFGPGTRLTVL.

The rearrangement links TRBV10-3 to TRBJ1-5; D is unresolved. CDR3 size: 15 residues. The V gene's germline CDR1 is ENHRY and CDR2 SYGVKD. Trimming stripped 2 bases from V and 0 bases from J, with 8 bases between. The CDR3 spells CAISESRNSNQPQHF. In DNA form, the CDR3 reads TGTGCCATCAGTGAGAGCAGAAATAGCAATCAGCCCCAGCATTTT.

This rearrangement joins TRBV20-1 to TRBJ1-5; D unclear. CDR1 DFQATT and CDR2 SNEGSKA come from the germline V gene (reference sequence). The CDR3 contains 13 residues. Trimming stripped 3 bases from V and 3 bases from J, with 9 bases between. CDR3 in amino acids: CSASTAPNQPQHF. CDR3 coding DNA: TGCAGTGCTAGTACAGCCCCCAATCAGCCCCAGCATTTT.

This chain connects TRBV5-1 to TRBJ2-2; D possibly matches TRBD1 or TRBD2 (6 bases each). Deletions cut 3 bases from V and 3 bases from J, with 21 bases between. The CDR3 contains 18 residues. Germline V gives CDR1 SGHRS, CDR2 YFSETQ. CDR3 DNA: TGCGCCAGCAGCTCGAATCGGTGGGGGCAGCGGGACACCGGGGAGCTGTTTTTT. Translation: CASSSNRWGQRDTGELFF.

This chain uses TRBV12-3 or TRBV12-4 with TRBJ1-5; D remains ambiguous. CDR3 length: 15 amino acids. The V and J ends lost 6 bases and 0 bases respectively, with 12 bases between them. As DNA, the CDR3 is TGTGCCAGCAGCCCTCTGACGGATAGCAATCAGCCCCAGCATTTT. Translated, it gives CASSPLTDSNQPQHF.

J is TRBJ2-3 and V is TRBV14; 7 bases map to TRBD2. Germline V gives CDR1 SGHDN, CDR2 FVKESK. J was trimmed by 5 bases and V by 0 bases; bases with no gene match: 11. The CDR3 is 17 residues long. This chain's CDR3 is CASSQEPGLDLRDTQYF. The CDR3 DNA sequence: TGTGCCAGCAGCCAAGAACCAGGACTAGACCTAAGAGATACGCAGTATTTT.

This clonotype was observed a handful of times. The chain has TRBV28 and TRBJ2-7, with 12 bases lining up with TRBD1. This CDR3 contains 16 residues. After removal of 6 bases from V and 5 bases from J, the junction contained 11 bases not matched to a gene. Germline V gives CDR1 MDHEN, CDR2 SYDVKM. CDR3 sequence reads: CASRDTPGQGAHEQYF. The CDR3 DNA follows: TGTGCCAGCAGAGATACTCCGGGACAGGGGGCTCACGAGCAGTACTTC.

The table lists this clonotype with a count of one. The chain is built from TRBV6-2 or TRBV6-3 and TRBJ2-1, with 7 bases aligning to TRBD2. Trimming cost V 5 bases and J 5 bases; bases outside gene matches: 9. The length of the CDR3 is 15 residues. CDR1 and CDR2 from the germline V gene are MNHEY and SVGEGT. CDR3 sequence: CASSPPGLLNNEQFF. CDR3 nucleotide sequence: TGTGCCAGCAGTCCGCCGGGACTACTTAACAATGAGCAGTTCTTC.

In the case of this clonotype: One end of the junction fails to match germline, which may point to a read error. The rearrangement joins TRBV6-1 to TRBJ2-7, with TRBD1 identical over 9 bases. Germline-derived CDR1 and CDR2 are MNHNS and SASEGT. CDR3 length equals 15 residues. The CDR3 is CVSSRNRDRAYEQYF. CDR3 DNA: TGTGTCAGCAGTCGCAACCGGGACAGGGCCTACGAGCAGTACTTC.

V usage is TRBV6-4 and J usage is TRBJ2-3, with 10 bases lining up with TRBD2. The ends lost 11 bases at V and 2 bases at J; junction bases unmatched: 4. There are 13 residues in the CDR3. CDR1 and CDR2 from the germline V gene are MRHNA and SNTAGT. The CDR3 nucleotides are TGTGCCTCTAGCGGGGGCCTCACAGATACGCAGTATTTT. Translation: CASSGGLTDTQYF.

The chain's CDR3 is CASSPTGAQETQYF. DNA for the CDR3: TGTGCCAGTAGTCCAACAGGGGCTCAAGAGACCCAGTACTTC. This chain connects TRBV19 to TRBJ2-5, with TRBD1 matching over 7 bases. Germline values: CDR1 LNHDA, CDR2 SQIVND (reference sequence). The CDR3 loop spans 14 amino acids. Losses at the gene ends were 5 bases for V and 2 bases for J; bases not matched to a gene: 5. Together with reference TRBV19 and TRBJ2-5, the CDR3 gives the full variable domain: DGGITQSPKYLFRKEGQNVTLSCEQNLNHDAMYWYRQDPGQGLRLIYYSQIVNDFQKGDIAEGYSVSREKKESFPLTVTSAQKNPTAFYLCASSPTGAQETQYFGPGTRLLVL.

This rearrangement joins TRBV30 to TRBJ2-7; 7 positions match TRBD1. Unmatched junction bases numbered 2, after V lost 0 bases and J lost 0 bases. CDR3 length: 14 amino acids. CDR1 and CDR2 from the germline V gene are GTSNPN and SVGIG (reference sequence). The CDR3 here is CAWSVHRGSYEQYF. Written as DNA, the CDR3 is TGTGCCTGGAGTGTACACAGGGGCTCCTACGAGCAGTACTTC.

This chain's CDR3 is CASSLEGNTEAFF. Written as DNA, the CDR3 is TGTGCCAGCAGCTTAGAGGGGAATACTGAAGCTTTCTTT. The J gene is TRBJ1-1, the V gene TRBV7-6; a possible D gene is TRBD1 (5 bases). Germline-derived CDR1 and CDR2 are SGHVS and FNYEAQ. The V gene lost 1 base and the J gene lost 5 bases, with 8 bases spanning the gap. There are 13 residues in the CDR3.

This chain uses TRBV7-2 with TRBJ2-7, with 12 bases fitting TRBD2. J lost 2 bases, V lost 5 bases, and 4 bases had no gene match. Germline CDR1 reads SGHTA; CDR2 reads FQGNSA. The CDR3 has 15 amino acids. The CDR3 DNA reads TGTGCCAGCAGCAGACGGACTAGCGGGGCCTACGAGCAGTACTTC. As protein: CASSRRTSGAYEQYF.

This clonotype has only a few counts. The V and J genes are TRBV12-5 and TRBJ2-6; D gene uncertain. Between the trimmed V and J ends, which lost 5 bases and 0 bases, there was a span of 26 bases. Per the germline V gene, CDR1 is LGHNT and CDR2 is FRNRAP. The CDR3 runs 21 residues. This CDR3 is CASGLQAGFIPLSSGANVLTF. CDR3 DNA: TGTGCTAGTGGTCTACAAGCAGGTTTTATCCCCCTCAGCTCTGGGGCCAACGTCCTGACTTTC. The full variable domain, completed using reference TRBV12-5 and TRBJ2-6, is DARVTQTPRHKVTEMGQEVTMRCQPILGHNTVFWYRQTMMQGLELLAYFRNRAPLDDSGMPKDRFSAEMPDATLATLKIQPSEPRDSAVYFCASGLQAGFIPLSSGANVLTFGAGSRLTVL.